This passage covers 9 T cell receptor beta chains from one sample sequenced in a study of blood T cell repertoires in COVID-19. Profiled with immunoSEQ multiplex PCR; TCRdb holds only in-frame clones, not every one. The sample consists of over 200,000 clones, around 88% of them appearing once. The sequenced sample consisted of peripheral blood. The source is a man aged 18-30 years with active or convalescent COVID-19.

V gene TRBV29-1 combines with J gene TRBJ2-1; TRBD2 matches 12 bases. This CDR3 spans 14 amino acids. CDR1 is SQVTM, CDR2 ANQGSEA, per germline. V was pared by 5 bases and J by 3 bases, with 2 bases of the junction left unmatched. CDR3 residues: CSVRTSGNYNEQFF. The CDR3 coding sequence is TGCAGCGTTCGGACTAGCGGGAACTACAATGAGCAGTTCTTC.

The rearrangement uses TRBV3-1 (or the pseudogene TRBV3-2) and TRBJ2-7; TRBD1 matches at 7 bases. The CDR3 runs 14 residues. Germline values: CDR1 LGHDT, CDR2 YNNKEL (reference sequence). The V segment lost 5 bases and the J segment 2 bases; nucleotides outside the gene matches: 6. CDR3 in DNA: TGTGCCAGCAGCGAACTACAGGGGCCCTACGAGCAGTACTTC. Amino acid sequence: CASSELQGPYEQYF.

The V call is TRBV28, the J call TRBJ2-1, with 10 bases matching TRBD2. This CDR3 has 14 amino acids. Germline CDR1 reads MDHEN; CDR2 reads SYDVKM. Germline trimming cut 2 bases from V and 9 bases from J; bases unmatched to any gene: 4. The CDR3 here is CASSLRASGSEQFF. The CDR3 DNA is TGTGCCAGCAGTTTAAGGGCTAGCGGGAGTGAGCAGTTCTTC. Variable domain in full (rest from reference TRBV28 and TRBJ2-1): DVKVTQSSRYLVKRTGEKVFLECVQDMDHENMFWYRQDPGLGLRLIYFSYDVKMKEKGDIPEGYSVSREKKERFSLILESASTNQTSMYLCASSLRASGSEQFFGPGTRLTVL.

This chain joins TRBV9 and TRBJ2-1, with 9 bases lining up with TRBD1. V was clipped by 3 bases and J by 7 bases; unmatched bases: 11. CDR3 length: 16 residues. Germline loops: CDR1 SGDLS, CDR2 YYNGEE. CDR3 sequence (DNA): TGTGCCAGCAGCGACTATTCCGGGACAGGGTCAAATGAGCAGTTCTTC. Protein: CASSDYSGTGSNEQFF.

This chain uses TRBV7-6 with TRBJ2-3, with 10 bases lining up with TRBD1. The ends lost 2 bases at V and 5 bases at J; junction bases unmatched: 7. Germline V lookup: CDR1 SGHVS, CDR2 FNYEAQ. CDR3 length equals 16 residues. The CDR3: CASSLLGTGVVDTQYF. CDR3 DNA: TGTGCCAGCAGCTTATTGGGGACAGGGGTGGTAGATACGCAGTATTTT. Filled out from reference TRBV7-6 and TRBJ2-3, the complete variable domain reads GAGVSQSPRYKVTKRGQDVALRCDPISGHVSLYWYRQALGQGPEFLTYFNYEAQQDKSGLPNDRFSAERPEGSISTLTIQRTEQRDSAMYRCASSLLGTGVVDTQYFGPGTRLTVL.

This clone was detected once. This chain uses TRBV11-2 with TRBJ1-1, with TRBD1 matching over 7 bases. Germline CDR1 is SGHAT and CDR2 is FQNNGV. CDR3 size: 15 residues. After removal of 1 base from V and 5 bases from J, the junction contained 7 bases not matched to a gene. CDR3 DNA: TGTGCCAGCAGCTTAGGACAGGGCTGGGATACTGAAGCTTTCTTT. Amino acids: CASSLGQGWDTEAFF. The complete variable domain, with remaining parts taken from reference TRBV11-2 and TRBJ1-1, reads EAGVAQSPRYKIIEKRQSVAFWCNPISGHATLYWYQQILGQGPKLLIQFQNNGVVDDSQLPKDRFSAERLKGVDSTLKIQPAKLEDSAVYLCASSLGQGWDTEAFFGQGTRLTVV.

By sample fraction, this clone is medium-sized. The rearrangement joins TRBV15 to TRBJ2-3; tentatively, D is TRBD2 (6 bases). V was clipped by 5 bases and J by 3 bases, with 15 bases between them. There are 15 residues in the CDR3. CDR1 is LNHNV and CDR2 is YYDKDF in the germline V gene (reference sequence). The CDR3 DNA sequence: TGTGCCACCAGCTCCTCGGGGGAGAAGACAGATACGCAGTATTTT. Encoded protein: CATSSSGEKTDTQYF.

This rearrangement joins TRBV3-1 (or the pseudogene TRBV3-2) to TRBJ2-1, with D maybe TRBD2 (6 bases). Germline V gene lookup returns CDR1 LGHDT and CDR2 YNNKEL (reference sequence). The CDR3 runs 14 residues. V was pared by 2 bases and J by 10 bases, with 15 bases between. The CDR3 bases are TGTGCCAGCAGCCAACGGGGGACTTTAGGGGAGCAGTTCTTC. Its protein product is CASSQRGTLGEQFF.

The chain links TRBV3-1 (or the pseudogene TRBV3-2) to TRBJ2-2; 9 bases are a match to TRBD2. CDR3 length equals 15 residues. CDR1 is LGHDT, CDR2 YNNKEL, per germline (reference sequence). V lost 1 base to trimming and J lost 3 bases; unmatched junction nucleotides: 0. The CDR3 DNA follows: TGTGCCAGCAGCCAAGGACTAGCGGACACCGGGGAGCTGTTTTTT. It yields the protein CASSQGLADTGELFF.